The entry that follows covers one TCR beta chain sequence. Its target is unknown. TCRdb keeps only in-frame clones here, not all; method: immunoSEQ multiplex PCR. Seen here are 25,000 to 30,000 clones, around 90% observed once, and the top ten hold less than 9.5%. This sample is drawn from a study of somatic mutations in cytotoxic T cells in rheumatoid arthritis. Across the study: Patient blood was drawn as 30 ml EDTA; the draw came right after diagnosis and before any treatment. Notes on the study in general: CD8+ T-cell clonality showed no significant difference between rheumatoid arthritis patients and age-matched healthy controls. Healthy controls showed no age-related rise in CD8+ clonality, whereas rheumatoid arthritis patients did.

Flow cytometry was used to check the purity of CD4+ and CD8+ cells, which had been isolated by positive magnetic bead selection. The receptor was derived from an adult with rheumatoid arthritis. Sequenced: CD8+ T cells sorted from blood.

The CDR3 here is CASSSDLPSSYNEQFF. CDR3 nucleotides: TGCGCCAGCAGCTCGGACCTACCGAGCTCCTACAATGAGCAGTTCTTC. V gene TRBV5-1 combines with J gene TRBJ2-1; D unresolved. The germline gives CDR1 SGHRS, CDR2 YFSETQ. This CDR3 is built from 16 residues. V was clipped by 3 bases and J by 0 bases, with 13 bases between them.